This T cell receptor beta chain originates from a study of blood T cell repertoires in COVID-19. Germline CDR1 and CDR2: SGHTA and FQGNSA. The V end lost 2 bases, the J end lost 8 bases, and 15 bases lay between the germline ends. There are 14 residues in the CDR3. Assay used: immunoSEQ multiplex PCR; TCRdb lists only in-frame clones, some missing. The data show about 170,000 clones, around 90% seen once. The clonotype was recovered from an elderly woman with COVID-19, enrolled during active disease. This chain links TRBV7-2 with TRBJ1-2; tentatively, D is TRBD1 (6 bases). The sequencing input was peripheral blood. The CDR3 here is CASSLKGGSVGYTF. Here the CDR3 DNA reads TGTGCCAGCAGCTTAAAGGGGGGGTCAGTGGGCTACACCTTC.